This T cell receptor beta chain was found in a study of graft-versus-host responses after intestinal transplantation. The protocol was immunoSEQ multiplex PCR, while the TCRdb copy is restricted to in-frame clones and leaves out a portion. The data show approximately 17,000 clones, approximately 86% seen once. This clone appeared a single time. CDR1 and CDR2 (germline): SGHTA, FQGTGA. After removal of 2 bases from V and 8 bases from J, the junction contained 6 bases not matched to a gene. The CDR3 has 15 amino acids. Lymphocytes from graft epithelium and lamina propria were isolated. The rearrangement links TRBV7-3 to TRBJ2-1, with 10 bases identical to TRBD1. The clonotype originates from a human patient who received an intestinal transplant, so some T cells may come from the graft donor. The sample was ileum tissue, taken 17 days after transplant. Here the CDR3 reads CASSLWAGQGDEQFF. In DNA form, the CDR3 reads TGTGCCAGCAGCTTATGGGCAGGACAGGGGGATGAGCAGTTCTTC.